What follows are 31 T cell receptor beta chains derived from one specimen sequenced in a study of graft-versus-host responses after intestinal transplantation. Their antigens remain unidentified. Some clones are missing from TCRdb's copy, which holds only in-frame ones; the method was immunoSEQ multiplex PCR. The sample records 85,000 to 100,000 clones, roughly 90% being singletons. Sequencing used unstimulated CD4+ T cells sorted from spleen or lymph node cells, obtained before transplant. Source of these receptors: a human donor who was the organ donor for an intestinal transplant.

This clone appeared once. The rearrangement joins TRBV14 to TRBJ2-2; 7 nucleotides match TRBD2. This CDR3 region has 20 residues. Germline V gene data show CDR1 as SGHDN and CDR2 as FVKESK. The J segment lost 5 bases and the V segment lost 1 base, leaving 19 bases of the junction unmatched. The CDR3 reads CASSQGLRGTHFSPTGELFF. DNA of the CDR3: TGTGCCAGCAGCCAAGGATTGCGGGGGACCCATTTTTCACCAACCGGGGAGCTGTTTTTT.

This clone has only a few counts. V and J are TRBV7-3 and TRBJ2-3; tentatively, D is TRBD1 (6 bases). Per the germline V gene, CDR1 is SGHTA and CDR2 is FQGTGA. The CDR3 runs 13 residues. V lost 6 bases, J lost 3 bases, and 10 bases lay in between. Written as DNA, the CDR3 is TGTGCCAGCAGTCATCAGGGGACAGATACGCAGTATTTT. This encodes CASSHQGTDTQYF.

The chain joins TRBV10-2 to TRBJ1-2; D may be TRBD1 (6 bases). The germline V gene encodes CDR1 WSHSY and CDR2 SAAADI. Trimming cost V 2 bases and J 4 bases, with 14 bases left between them. The CDR3 runs 15 residues. CDR3 loop: CASSERTAKRYGYTF. In DNA form, the CDR3 reads TGCGCCAGCAGTGAGAGGACAGCCAAACGCTATGGCTACACCTTC.

The genes are TRBV27 and TRBJ2-2; D might be TRBD1 (5 bases). CDR1 MNHEY and CDR2 SMNVEV come from the germline V gene (reference sequence). The CDR3 spans 13 residues. V was shortened by 5 bases and J by 6 bases, with 10 bases between the two germline ends. In DNA, the CDR3 is TGTGCCAGCAGTAGGGGATGGGCCGGGGAGCTGTTTTTT. It translates to CASSRGWAGELFF.

This chain connects TRBV7-9 to TRBJ2-1; D is uncertain. V lost 3 bases and J lost 0, with 9 bases in between. Germline V lookup: CDR1 SEHNR, CDR2 FQNEAQ (reference sequence). CDR3 length: 15 residues. The DNA of the CDR3 is TGTGCCAGCAGCTTCGGTGCGAGCTCCTACAATGAGCAGTTCTTC. This encodes CASSFGASSYNEQFF.

CDR3 coding DNA: TGTGCCATCAGTGAAACTAGCGGGAGCACAGATACGCAGTATTTT. Translation gives CAISETSGSTDTQYF. The chain has TRBV10-3 and TRBJ2-3; the match to TRBD2 covers 9 bases. Germline lookup yields CDR1 ENHRY and CDR2 SYGVKD. The CDR3 loop spans 15 amino acids. V shed 3 bases, J shed 0 bases, and the junction held 1 base outside the gene matches.

The chain joins TRBV7-9 to TRBJ2-1; 8 bases are a match to TRBD2. V was clipped by 6 bases and J by 7 bases; unmatched bases: 5. Germline-derived CDR1 and CDR2 are SEHNR and FQNEAQ (reference sequence). The CDR3 length is 13 residues. CDR3 nucleotide sequence: TGTGCCAGCAGACTAGCGGTAGGGAATGAGCAGTTCTTC. The encoded protein is CASRLAVGNEQFF. Together with reference TRBV7-9 and TRBJ2-1, the CDR3 gives the full variable domain: DTGVSQNPRHKITKRGQNVTFRCDPISEHNRLYWYRQTLGQGPEFLTYFQNEAQLEKSRLLSDRFSAERPKGSFSTLEIQRTEQGDSAMYLCASRLAVGNEQFFGPGTRLTVL.

V gene TRBV11-3 combines with J gene TRBJ1-2; 10 bases agree with TRBD1. CDR3 size: 19 residues. J gave up 5 bases and V 0 bases, and 15 bases lay outside the gene matches. Germline V CDR1 and CDR2: SGHNT, YENEEA. CDR3 region: CASSLDGSSSGTGVYGYTF. CDR3 nucleotides: TGTGCCAGCAGCTTAGATGGCTCATCCTCCGGGACAGGGGTATATGGCTACACCTTC.

This clone has just one count. The chain carries TRBV2 and TRBJ2-3; 16 bases agree with TRBD2. There are 19 residues in the CDR3. Germline values: CDR1 SNHLY, CDR2 FYNNEI. Trimming at V came to 3 bases and at J to 4 bases, leaving 10 bases not matched to a gene. The CDR3, as DNA: TGTGCCAGCAGTGAGTTTGCGGGACTAGCGGGAGGGACCGCAGATACGCAGTATTTT. Translation gives CASSEFAGLAGGTADTQYF.

The chain has TRBV14 and TRBJ2-7, with 12 positions matching TRBD2. The CDR3 extends over 16 amino acids. Germline lookup yields CDR1 SGHDN and CDR2 FVKESK. V trimming: 3 bases; J trimming: 2 bases; junction bases outside the gene matches: 5. The CDR3 region has the DNA TGTGCCAGCAGCCACCGACTAGCGGGGGACCCCTACGAGCAGTACTTC. This sequence encodes CASSHRLAGDPYEQYF.

This chain uses TRBV7-8 with TRBJ2-5, with D perhaps TRBD2 (5 bases). The CDR3 sequence is 16 residues long. Trimming shortened V by 1 base and J by 5 bases, and 17 bases separated the two germline ends. Per the germline V gene, CDR1 is SGHVS and CDR2 is FQNEAQ. The CDR3 DNA is TGTGCCAGCAGCTTAGGAGTGGCTCTAGCATACGAGACCCAGTACTTC. This codes for CASSLGVALAYETQYF.

This rearrangement joins TRBV7-2 to TRBJ1-2; D gene ambiguous. This CDR3 has 13 amino acids. Germline V gene sequence: CDR1 SGHTA, CDR2 FQGNSA. With 2 bases removed from V and 8 bases from J, the gap between germline ends came to 12 bases. The DNA for the CDR3 is TGTGCCAGCAGCTTATTCGGTTCAGGCGGCTACACCTTC. Amino acid sequence: CASSLFGSGGYTF.

J is TRBJ1-1 and V is TRBV6-5, with a tentative D call TRBD1 (6 bases). The CDR3 runs to 15 residues. Trimming removed 0 bases at V and 5 bases at J, with 13 bases between. CDR1 MNHEY and CDR2 SVGAGI come from the germline V gene. This CDR3 is CASSYSRAQGTEAFF. CDR3 nucleotide sequence: TGTGCCAGCAGTTACTCGAGGGCACAGGGTACTGAAGCTTTCTTT.

The V call is TRBV2, the J call TRBJ2-2, with D possibly being TRBD2 (6 bases). The CDR3 length is 14 residues. The germline V gene encodes CDR1 SNHLY and CDR2 FYNNEI. The germline V and J ends were trimmed by 4 bases and 3 bases, with 9 bases remaining between them. This chain's CDR3 is CASSVRGYTGELFF. The CDR3 nucleotides are TGTGCCAGCAGTGTTCGGGGGTACACCGGGGAGCTGTTTTTT. Drawing the rest from reference TRBV2 and TRBJ2-2, the complete variable domain is EPEVTQTPSHQVTQMGQEVILRCVPISNHLYFYWYRQILGQKVEFLVSFYNNEISEKSEIFDDQFSVERPDGSNFTLKIRSTKLEDSAMYFCASSVRGYTGELFFGEGSRLTVL.

This chain uses TRBV6-5 with TRBJ2-1; TRBD2 is a possible D gene (5 bases). The CDR3 consists of 13 residues. V lost 5 bases and J 10 bases, leaving 15 bases between the germline ends. Germline CDR1 and CDR2: MNHEY and SVGAGI. The DNA of the CDR3 is TGTGCCAGCAGTGAACTAGACCGATCCGAGCAGTTCTTC. As protein: CASSELDRSEQFF.

The gene calls are TRBV5-1 and TRBJ1-3; tentative D call: TRBD1 (5 bases). Looked up from germline, CDR1 is SGHRS and CDR2 is YFSETQ. Trimming removed 2 bases from V and 2 bases from J, with 8 bases in between. The CDR3 consists of 14 residues. The DNA for the CDR3 is TGCGCCAGCAGCTTCGAAGGGGCTGGAAACACCATATATTTT. The encoded protein is CASSFEGAGNTIYF.

This clone was seen a few times. The V and J genes are TRBV5-6 and TRBJ2-7; a weak D match, TRBD2 (6 bases). With 2 bases removed from V and 1 base from J, the gap between germline ends came to 13 bases. The CDR3 is 15 amino acids. Germline CDR1 reads SGHDT; CDR2 reads YYEEEE. CDR3 protein: CASSFRGTRSYEQYF. The CDR3 coding sequence is TGTGCCAGCAGCTTTCGGGGGACCCGATCCTACGAGCAGTACTTC.

The CDR3 loop is CASSSGTPGGPQHF. CDR3 nucleotides: TGCGCCAGCAGCTCCGGGACCCCAGGGGGGCCCCAGCATTTT. The chain uses TRBV5-1 and TRBJ1-5; 7 nucleotides align to TRBD1. V was pared by 3 bases and J by 9 bases, with 9 bases of the junction left unmatched. Germline values: CDR1 SGHRS, CDR2 YFSETQ. The CDR3 contains 14 residues.

The chain links TRBV30 to TRBJ1-2, with 9 bases lining up with TRBD1. CDR1 and CDR2 (germline): GTSNPN, SVGIG (reference sequence). V lost 8 bases, J lost 6 bases, and 10 bases stayed unmatched. This CDR3 has 13 amino acids. The CDR3 reads CAEAQGAWHGYTF. In nucleotides, the CDR3 is TGTGCCGAAGCACAGGGGGCTTGGCATGGCTACACCTTC.

Turning to this clone: This sample includes further DNA sequences coding for the same CDR3. V usage is TRBV7-8 and J usage is TRBJ2-2; 16 bases line up with TRBD2. V gave up 1 base and J gave up 7 bases; unmatched junction bases: 12. The CDR3 consists of 20 residues. Germline lookup yields CDR1 SGHVS and CDR2 FQNEAQ. The CDR3 nucleotides read TGTGCCAGCAGCTTAGGACGGGTTTGGGGACTAGCGGGAGGGAACGGGGAGCTGTTTTTT. Encoded protein: CASSLGRVWGLAGGNGELFF. Full variable domain (rest looked up from reference TRBV7-8 and TRBJ2-2): GAGVSQSPRYKVAKRGQDVALRCDPISGHVSLFWYQQALGQGPEFLTYFQNEAQLDKSGLPSDRFFAERPEGSVSTLKIQRTQQEDSAVYLCASSLGRVWGLAGGNGELFFGEGSRLTVL.

This chain links TRBV19 with TRBJ1-2; D call uncertain. Per the germline V gene, CDR1 is LNHDA and CDR2 is SQIVND (reference sequence). The CDR3 has 14 amino acids. V dropped 6 bases and J dropped 0 bases, with 11 bases sitting between them. Here the CDR3 DNA reads TGTGCCAGTAGGACCCCCGGGACTAACTATGGCTACACCTTC. Protein: CASRTPGTNYGYTF.

This clone has just a few counts. The chain recombines TRBV5-8 with TRBJ2-3, with D hard to call. Germline values: CDR1 SGHTS, CDR2 YDEGEE. Trimming left V 3 bases short and J 2 bases short, with 10 bases between. This CDR3 region has 14 residues. CDR3 sequence (DNA): TGTGCCAGCAGCTCCTCGCGGTTCACAGATACGCAGTATTTT. Protein sequence: CASSSSRFTDTQYF.

The genes are TRBV5-1 and TRBJ2-5; 9 positions agree with TRBD1. Germline loops: CDR1 SGHRS, CDR2 YFSETQ. The V segment lost 5 bases and the J segment 11 bases; nucleotides outside the gene matches: 7. The CDR3 is made up of 12 amino acids. In DNA, the CDR3 is TGCGCCAGCAGGTGGGACAGGGAAGGGCAGTACTTC. This encodes CASRWDREGQYF.

The chain recombines TRBV6-1 with TRBJ2-1; 10 nucleotides align to TRBD2. Trimming cost V 4 bases and J 7 bases; bases outside gene matches: 10. The CDR3 spans 16 residues. Germline CDR1 reads MNHNS; CDR2 reads SASEGT. CDR3 region: CASSAKLAGIGNEQFF. CDR3 bases: TGTGCCAGCAGTGCAAAACTAGCGGGAATCGGGAATGAGCAGTTCTTC.

This chain links TRBV7-6 with TRBJ1-5, with D tentatively TRBD1 (5 bases). Germline CDR1 SGHVS, CDR2 FNYEAQ. Between the trimmed V and J ends, which lost 2 bases and 6 bases, there was a span of 5 bases. CDR3 length equals 12 residues. In nucleotides, the CDR3 is TGTGCCAGCAGCTTACAGGGTCAGCCCCAGCATTTT. Translating it yields CASSLQGQPQHF.

The V and J genes are TRBV7-8 and TRBJ2-1; no clear D gene. This CDR3 has 16 amino acids. With 1 base removed from V and 0 bases from J, the gap between germline ends came to 10 bases. Per germline, CDR1 SGHVS and CDR2 FQNEAQ. The CDR3 nucleotides are TGTGCCAGCAGCTTAGTCCAGCGAGTCTCCTACAATGAGCAGTTCTTC. Translation gives CASSLVQRVSYNEQFF.

Only one count was recorded for this clone. An end of the junction differs from the germline gene, which may be a read error. The chain is built from TRBV7-7 and TRBJ2-5; the match to TRBD2 covers 9 bases. The CDR3 contains 16 residues. Germline values: CDR1 SSHAT, CDR2 FNYEAQ (reference sequence). CDR3 sequence reads: CASSLGGGRGGETQYF. CDR3 in DNA: TGTGCTAGCAGCTTAGGGGGCGGGAGGGGCGGAGAGACCCAGTACTTC.

The chain links TRBV15 to TRBJ2-7, with TRBD2 matching 11 bases. This CDR3 spans 15 amino acids. J was trimmed by 3 bases and V by 3 bases; bases with no gene match: 4. Germline V lookup: CDR1 LNHNV, CDR2 YYDKDF (reference sequence). The DNA of the CDR3 is TGTGCCACCAGCAGTCCGGGACTAGCGGACTACGAGCAGTACTTC. It specifies CATSSPGLADYEQYF.

Here the CDR3 DNA reads TGTGCCAGCAGCGTAGCTACAGGGACAGGGCCAGTAGCCATGCAGATCTCCACGCAGTATTTT. Its protein is CASSVATGTGPVAMQISTQYF. The rearrangement joins TRBV9 to TRBJ2-3; 9 nucleotides align to TRBD1. Germline assignment: CDR1 SGDLS and CDR2 YYNGEE. This CDR3 has 21 amino acids. V gave up 0 bases and J gave up 9 bases; unmatched junction bases: 26. Using reference TRBV9 and TRBJ2-3 for the parts outside the CDR3, the full variable domain is DSGVTQTPKHLITATGQRVTLRCSPRSGDLSVYWYQQSLDQGLQFLIQYYNGEERAKGNILERFSAQQFPDLHSELNLSSLELGDSALYFCASSVATGTGPVAMQISTQYFGPGTRLTVL.

This clone was seen only once. The chain has TRBV29-1 and TRBJ2-2; 10 bases fit TRBD1. Per the germline V gene, CDR1 is SQVTM and CDR2 is ANQGSEA. The length of the CDR3 is 14 residues. V lost 6 bases and J lost 6; bases outside the gene matches: 7. CDR3 protein: CSVGWDRGPGELFF. The CDR3 coding sequence is TGCAGCGTCGGATGGGACAGGGGCCCCGGGGAGCTGTTTTTT.

The V gene is TRBV21-1, the J gene TRBJ2-1; the table's D call, TRBD1, was not checked against the DNA. TRBV21-1 is a known pseudogene. This CDR3 region has 16 residues. The CDR3 DNA sequence: TGTGCCAGCAGCAAAGGTTACGGGACATGCGCCGATGAGCAGTTCTTC. Translated: CASSKGYGTCADEQFF.